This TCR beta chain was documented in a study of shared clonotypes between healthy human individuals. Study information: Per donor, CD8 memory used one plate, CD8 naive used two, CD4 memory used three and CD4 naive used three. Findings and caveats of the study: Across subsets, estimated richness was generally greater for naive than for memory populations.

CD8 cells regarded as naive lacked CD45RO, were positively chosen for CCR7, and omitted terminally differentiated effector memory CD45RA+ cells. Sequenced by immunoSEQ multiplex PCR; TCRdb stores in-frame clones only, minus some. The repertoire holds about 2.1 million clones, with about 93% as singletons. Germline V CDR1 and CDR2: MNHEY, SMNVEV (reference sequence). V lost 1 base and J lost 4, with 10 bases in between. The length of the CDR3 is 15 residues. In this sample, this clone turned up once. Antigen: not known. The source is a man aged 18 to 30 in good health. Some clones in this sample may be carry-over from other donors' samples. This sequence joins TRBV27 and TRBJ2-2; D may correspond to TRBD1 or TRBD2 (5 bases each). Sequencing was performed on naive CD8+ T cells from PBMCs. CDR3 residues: CASSLLAGATGELFF. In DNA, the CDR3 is TGTGCCAGCAGTTTATTGGCCGGGGCCACCGGGGAGCTGTTTTTT.